The TCR beta chain under discussion was sequenced for a study of neoadjuvant anti-PD-1 for oral cavity cancer. Libraries were prepared by immunoSEQ multiplex PCR; TCRdb keeps only in-frame clonotypes and omits some of them. The data show 75,000 or so clones, around 80% seen once. Notes on the study in general: Higher pretreatment Treg/Th17 ratios tracked higher pretreatment blood clonality.

Ten or more counts support this clone. What it recognizes is unknown. The length of the CDR3 is 17 residues. The germline V and J ends were trimmed by 6 bases and 3 bases, with 21 bases remaining between them. The germline V gene has CDR1 SGHTA and CDR2 FQGNSA. This receptor was taken from a person between 40 and 79 years old with oral cavity squamous cell carcinoma. The V call is TRBV7-2, the J call TRBJ2-1; tentative D call: TRBD2 (7 bases). Sequences were derived from PBMCs, sampled before nivolumab (anti-PD-1) treatment. CDR3 sequence: CASRPIGGGLGYNEQFF. The CDR3 DNA reads as TGTGCCAGCAGGCCGATAGGGGGAGGGCTGGGCTACAATGAGCAGTTCTTC.